The 30 T cell receptor beta chains presented below share a single source sample, sequenced in a study of cytomegalovirus exposure and HLA in healthy donors. The PCR was carried out with 60 Vbeta primers and 13 Jbeta primers. TCRdb keeps only in-frame clones here, not all; method: immunoSEQ multiplex PCR. Of about 97,000 clones detected, around 78% appear once; the ten largest clones hold approximately 2.8%. Sequencing input: PBMCs. The receptor source for this set is a man aged 35 to 55 in good health and CMV-seronegative.

J is TRBJ2-7 and V is TRBV2, with no clear D. Germline V gives CDR1 SNHLY, CDR2 FYNNEI. The CDR3 has 11 residues. V shed 4 bases and J shed 6 bases, with 7 bases lying between them. CDR3 in DNA: TGTGCCAGCAGTGGCGAGATCGAGCAGTACTTC. Amino acids: CASSGEIEQYF.

This chain uses TRBV11-3 with TRBJ2-2; D is possibly TRBD1 (5 bases). The germline V gene encodes CDR1 SGHNT and CDR2 YENEEA. This CDR3 region has 16 residues. With 0 bases removed from V and 4 bases from J, the gap between germline ends came to 12 bases. DNA for the CDR3: TGTGCCAGCAGCTTAGACGCCAGTCAGGGCACCGGGGAGCTGTTTTTT. Translating gives CASSLDASQGTGELFF.

This rearrangement joins TRBV27 to TRBJ2-1; TRBD2 agrees at 11 bases. This CDR3 has 16 amino acids. J lost 5 bases, V lost 3 bases, and 6 bases had no gene match. Germline V gene data show CDR1 as MNHEY and CDR2 as SMNVEV (reference sequence). DNA for the CDR3: TGTGCCAGCAGTTTCCCCCCTAGCGGGGGGAACAATGAGCAGTTCTTC. Its protein is CASSFPPSGGNNEQFF.

The genes are TRBV7-9 and TRBJ2-7, with 7 bases that match TRBD1. This CDR3 is 12 amino acids long. Germline loops: CDR1 SEHNR, CDR2 FQNEAQ (reference sequence). With V trimmed by 4 bases and J by 6 bases, 3 bases remained unmatched. The CDR3 DNA sequence: TGTGCCAGCAGCTCAACAGGGGTCGAGCAGTACTTC. As protein: CASSSTGVEQYF. Looking up the rest from reference TRBV7-9 and TRBJ2-7 gives the full variable domain: DTGVSQNPRHKITKRGQNVTFRCDPISEHNRLYWYRQTLGQGPEFLTYFQNEAQLEKSRLLSDRFSAERPKGSFSTLEIQRTEQGDSAMYLCASSSTGVEQYFGPGTRLTVT.

V usage is TRBV4-1 and J usage is TRBJ1-2; D may be TRBD1 (6 bases). V shed 0 bases and J shed 1 base, with 15 bases lying between them. Germline CDR1 reads MGHRA; CDR2 reads YSYEKL. The CDR3 loop spans 17 amino acids. Written as DNA, the CDR3 is TGCGCCAGCAGCCAAGATCTTCCCGGACAGTTTAACTATGGCTACACCTTC. Amino acids: CASSQDLPGQFNYGYTF.

The chain couples TRBV7-6 to TRBJ2-7, with 8 bases lining up with TRBD2. Germline CDR1 is SGHVS and CDR2 is FNYEAQ. V shed 1 base, J shed 4 bases, and the junction held 6 bases outside the gene matches. This CDR3 is built from 15 residues. CDR3 sequence reads: CASSLESGGTYEQYF. CDR3 coding DNA: TGTGCCAGCAGCTTAGAGAGCGGGGGTACGTACGAGCAGTACTTC.

V and J are TRBV9 and TRBJ2-5, with 8 bases lining up with TRBD2. With V trimmed by 4 bases and J by 11 bases, 13 bases remained unmatched. CDR3 length: 14 residues. Germline CDR1 SGDLS, CDR2 YYNGEE. CDR3 in amino acids: CASSPAGGGDWQYF. The CDR3 nucleotides read TGTGCCAGCAGCCCCGCGGGGGGAGGGGACTGGCAGTACTTC.

The chain recombines TRBV30 with TRBJ2-2; TRBD1 agrees at 9 bases. Germline values: CDR1 GTSNPN, CDR2 SVGIG (reference sequence). The CDR3 contains 16 residues. Losses at the gene ends were 4 bases for V and 5 bases for J; bases not matched to a gene: 11. The CDR3 loop reads CAWMPDRGSGTGELFF. The CDR3 coding sequence is TGTGCCTGGATGCCGGACAGGGGTTCTGGGACCGGGGAGCTGTTTTTT. Full variable domain (outside the CDR3, taken from reference TRBV30 and TRBJ2-2): SQTIHQWPATLVQPVGSPLSLECTVEGTSNPNLYWYRQAAGRGLQLLFYSVGIGQISSEVPQNLSASRPQDRQFILSSKKLLLSDSGFYLCAWMPDRGSGTGELFFGEGSRLTVL.

The chain combines TRBV13 with TRBJ1-2; D unresolved. Between the trimmed V and J ends, which lost 5 bases and 3 bases, there was a span of 13 bases. Germline values: CDR1 PRHDT, CDR2 FYEKMQ (reference sequence). This CDR3 is 14 amino acids long. DNA for the CDR3: TGTGCCAGCAGCCTGGGCCAGGATTACTATGGCTACACCTTC. Its protein is CASSLGQDYYGYTF.

This clone came up once. CDR3 coding DNA: TGTGCCAGTCCCAGGACAGGGCCGTTGGGGACAAATTCACCCCTCCACTTT. Its translation: CASPRTGPLGTNSPLHF. V is TRBV27 and J is TRBJ1-6, with 8 bases lining up with TRBD1. V lost 9 bases to trimming and J lost 7 bases; unmatched junction nucleotides: 17. This CDR3 has 17 amino acids. CDR1 is MNHEY and CDR2 is SMNVEV in the germline V gene (reference sequence).

The rearrangement uses TRBV5-1 and TRBJ1-1, with 8 positions matching TRBD1. Germline values: CDR1 SGHRS, CDR2 YFSETQ. J lost 3 bases, V lost 4 bases, and 8 bases had no gene match. The CDR3 extends over 15 amino acids. CDR3 DNA: TGCGCCAGCAGCCAGGGACAGGCTCAGGACACTGAAGCTTTCTTT. Its protein is CASSQGQAQDTEAFF.

DNA for the CDR3: TGCGCCAGCAGAAAACAGGGGGGAGATCAGCCCCAGCATTTT. Translated: CASRKQGGDQPQHF. This chain joins TRBV10-2 and TRBJ1-5; TRBD1 matches 8 bases. V gave up 6 bases and J gave up 5 bases; unmatched junction bases: 6. Germline CDR1 and CDR2: WSHSY and SAAADI. This CDR3 region has 14 residues.

The chain links TRBV27 to TRBJ1-6, with a weak D call TRBD1 (5 bases). Trimming took off 5 bases at V and 7 bases at J, with 15 bases between the two ends. There are 15 residues in the CDR3. Germline V gene data show CDR1 as MNHEY and CDR2 as SMNVEV (reference sequence). The CDR3 DNA reads TGTGCCAGCAGTCCGGGACGCGGGGGGAATTCACCCCTCCACTTT. This codes for CASSPGRGGNSPLHF.

This chain uses TRBV9 with TRBJ2-7, with 10 bases that match TRBD2. Germline V CDR1 and CDR2: SGDLS, YYNGEE. This CDR3 comprises 17 residues. The J segment lost 3 bases and the V segment lost 0 bases, leaving 9 bases of the junction unmatched. The CDR3 loop is CASSVGGATSGVYEQYF. The CDR3 nucleotides read TGTGCCAGCAGCGTAGGAGGCGCCACTAGCGGGGTCTACGAGCAGTACTTC.

Comment on this clone: At one of its ends the junction is not consistent with the germline gene, which may arise from a read error. V is TRBV7-3 and J is TRBJ1-6, with 7 positions matching TRBD1. Germline assignment: CDR1 SGHTA and CDR2 FQGTGA. The CDR3 extends over 14 amino acids. CDR3 DNA: TGTGCCAGCAGCCAGACAGGGTATAGTTCACCCCTCCACTTT. Its protein is CASSQTGYSSPLHF. Full variable domain (rest looked up from reference TRBV7-3 and TRBJ1-6): GAGVSQTPSNKVTEKGKYVELRCDPISGHTALYWYRQSLGQGPEFLIYFQGTGAADDSGLPNDRFFAVRPEGSVSTLKIQRTERGDSAVYLCASSQTGYSSPLHFGNGTRLTVT.

V gene TRBV9 combines with J gene TRBJ2-3; unclear D gene. The germline V gene has CDR1 SGDLS and CDR2 YYNGEE. V lost 0 bases and J 2 bases, leaving 10 bases between the germline ends. The CDR3 contains 15 residues. Here the CDR3 reads CASSVGGRSTDTQYF. In DNA form, the CDR3 reads TGTGCCAGCAGCGTAGGTGGCAGATCCACAGATACGCAGTATTTT.

This rearrangement joins TRBV2 to TRBJ1-2; 7 nucleotides align to TRBD1. V was clipped by 6 bases and J by 2 bases; unmatched bases: 6. The length of the CDR3 is 14 residues. Germline V gene data show CDR1 as SNHLY and CDR2 as FYNNEI. The CDR3 DNA sequence: TGTGCCAGCAGGTCAGGGGGTCGAAACTATGGCTACACCTTC. Its translation is CASRSGGRNYGYTF.

This clone was counted a single time. The genes are TRBV18 and TRBJ1-1; D is undetermined. The CDR3 contains 13 residues. Germline CDR1 KGHSH, CDR2 LQKENI. Trimming took off 6 bases at V and 1 base at J, with 9 bases between the two ends. CDR3 nucleotides: TGTGCCAGCTCCCTCACATCGAACACTGAAGCTTTCTTT. It specifies CASSLTSNTEAFF. Looking up the rest from reference TRBV18 and TRBJ1-1 gives the full variable domain: NAGVMQNPRHLVRRRGQEARLRCSPMKGHSHVYWYRQLPEEGLKFMVYLQKENIIDESGMPKERFSAEFPKEGPSILRIQQVVRGDSAAYFCASSLTSNTEAFFGQGTRLTVV.

The V and J genes are TRBV10-3 and TRBJ2-2; 7 nucleotides match TRBD1. Germline CDR1 ENHRY, CDR2 SYGVKD. With V trimmed by 0 bases and J by 5 bases, 6 bases remained unmatched. The CDR3 is 16 amino acids. The DNA of the CDR3 is TGTGCCATCAGTGAGTCTGCAGGGGGATGGACCGGGGAGCTGTTTTTT. This gives the protein CAISESAGGWTGELFF.

This chain uses TRBV6-6 with TRBJ1-6; D is uncertain. Trimming shortened V by 6 bases and J by 6 bases, and 12 bases separated the two germline ends. The CDR3 is 14 residues long. CDR1 MNHNY and CDR2 SVGAGI come from the germline V gene (reference sequence). The CDR3 DNA is TGTGCCAGCAGACCCGACGGGAGTAATTCACCCCTCCACTTT. The encoded protein is CASRPDGSNSPLHF.

The chain recombines TRBV7-2 with TRBJ1-6, with a tentative D call TRBD1 (5 bases). V was clipped by 4 bases and J by 9 bases, with 10 bases between them. Germline lookup yields CDR1 SGHTA and CDR2 FQGNSA. The CDR3 runs 13 residues. CDR3 loop: CASSSRGISPLHF. In DNA, the CDR3 is TGTGCCAGCAGCTCTCGGGGGATTTCACCCCTCCACTTT.

The chain recombines TRBV15 with TRBJ1-4, with 9 bases fitting TRBD1. Trimming cost V 1 base and J 8 bases; bases outside gene matches: 5. CDR3 length: 15 residues. Germline-derived CDR1 and CDR2 are LNHNV and YYDKDF (reference sequence). CDR3 in DNA: TGTGCCACCAGCAGAGCGACAGGGGGAGGAGAAAAACTGTTTTTT. Translated: CATSRATGGGEKLFF.

V is TRBV19 and J is TRBJ1-5, with D perhaps TRBD1 (6 bases). Looked up from germline, CDR1 is LNHDA and CDR2 is SQIVND (reference sequence). The V and J ends lost 1 base and 8 bases respectively, with 15 bases between them. The CDR3 covers 15 residues. CDR3 amino acids: CASSIGRGAGEPQHF. In nucleotides, the CDR3 is TGTGCCAGTAGTATAGGCCGGGGGGCGGGAGAGCCCCAGCATTTT.

The chain combines TRBV12-5 with TRBJ1-1; D is unresolved. The germline V and J ends were trimmed by 0 bases and 8 bases, with 4 bases remaining between them. The CDR3 loop spans 11 amino acids. Germline CDR1 reads LGHNT; CDR2 reads FRNRAP. The DNA of the CDR3 is TGTGCTAGTGGTTTGGTGGCAGAAGCTTTCTTT. This codes for CASGLVAEAFF.

A few counts support this clone. The DNA for the CDR3 is TGTGCCAGCAGCTTACCGGGAGAAAAACTGTTTTTT. Translated, it gives CASSLPGEKLFF. The chain recombines TRBV5-4 with TRBJ1-4; no firm D call. This CDR3 comprises 12 residues. V was shortened by 2 bases and J by 8 bases, with 7 bases between the two germline ends. Germline-derived CDR1 and CDR2 are SGHNT and YYREEE (reference sequence). Based on the CDR3 plus reference TRBV5-4 and TRBJ1-4, the full variable domain is ETGVTQSPTHLIKTRGQQVTLRCSSQSGHNTVSWYQQALGQGPQFIFQYYREEENGRGNFPPRFSGLQFPNYSSELNVNALELDDSALYLCASSLPGEKLFFGSGTQLSVL.

The chain has TRBV4-1 and TRBJ2-1; TRBD2 matches 11 bases. This CDR3 contains 18 residues. Trimming removed 1 base from V and 0 bases from J; junction bases left unmatched: 5. The germline V gene has CDR1 MGHRA and CDR2 YSYEKL. In nucleotides, the CDR3 is TGCGCCAGCAGCCAAGCTAGGCTAGCGGGAGGCTCCTACAATGAGCAGTTCTTC. As protein: CASSQARLAGGSYNEQFF.

The chain uses TRBV6-5 and TRBJ1-4; possible D gene TRBD1, 6 bases. There are 15 residues in the CDR3. The V gene lost 6 bases and the J gene lost 0 bases, with 11 bases spanning the gap. Germline assignment: CDR1 MNHEY and CDR2 SVGAGI. The CDR3 sequence is CASRTGDATNEKLFF. The CDR3 DNA sequence: TGTGCCAGCAGGACAGGAGATGCAACTAATGAAAAACTGTTTTTT.

The chain combines TRBV7-3 with TRBJ2-1, with 11 positions matching TRBD2. This CDR3 contains 15 residues. CDR1 is SGHTA, CDR2 FQGTGA, per germline. Trimming cost V 4 bases and J 4 bases; bases outside gene matches: 3. The CDR3 reads CASSSLAGGYNEQFF. In DNA, the CDR3 is TGTGCCAGCAGCTCCTTAGCGGGGGGGTACAATGAGCAGTTCTTC.

The gene calls are TRBV5-6 and TRBJ2-7, with 8 bases identical to TRBD1. The junction had 2 bases not matched to a gene; V was cut back by 4 bases and J by 2 bases. This CDR3 is built from 13 residues. From germline, CDR1 is SGHDT and CDR2 YYEEEE. The CDR3 is CASSRTGPYEQYF. In nucleotides, the CDR3 is TGTGCCAGCAGCCGGACAGGGCCCTACGAGCAGTACTTC.

The chain carries TRBV18 and TRBJ2-6; the D gene is possibly TRBD1 (5 bases). CDR1 and CDR2 (germline): KGHSH, LQKENI. Trimming cost V 8 bases and J 0 bases, with 11 bases left between them. The CDR3 contains 15 residues. This chain's CDR3 is CASQGSSSGANVLTF. CDR3 in DNA: TGTGCCAGCCAGGGATCCAGCTCTGGGGCCAACGTCCTGACTTTC.